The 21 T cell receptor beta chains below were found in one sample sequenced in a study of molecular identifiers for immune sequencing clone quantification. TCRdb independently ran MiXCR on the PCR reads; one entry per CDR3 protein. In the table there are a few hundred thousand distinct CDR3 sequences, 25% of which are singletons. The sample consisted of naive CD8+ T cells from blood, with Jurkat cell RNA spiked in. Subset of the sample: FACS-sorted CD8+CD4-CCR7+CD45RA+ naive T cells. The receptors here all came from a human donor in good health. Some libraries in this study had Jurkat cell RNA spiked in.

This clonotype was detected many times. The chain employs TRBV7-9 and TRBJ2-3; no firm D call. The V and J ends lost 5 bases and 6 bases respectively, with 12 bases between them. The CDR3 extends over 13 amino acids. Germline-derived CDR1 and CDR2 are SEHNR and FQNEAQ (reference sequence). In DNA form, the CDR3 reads TGTGCCAGCAGCAGACCTGGGCCCGATACGCAGTATTTT. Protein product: CASSRPGPDTQYF.

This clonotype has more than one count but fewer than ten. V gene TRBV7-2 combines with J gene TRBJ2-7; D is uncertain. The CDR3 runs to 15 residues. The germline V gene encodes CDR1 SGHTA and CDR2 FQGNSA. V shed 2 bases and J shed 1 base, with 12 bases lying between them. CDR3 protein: CASSLRYLSSYEQYF. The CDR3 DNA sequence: TGTGCCAGCAGCTTAAGGTACTTGAGTTCCTACGAGCAGTACTTC.

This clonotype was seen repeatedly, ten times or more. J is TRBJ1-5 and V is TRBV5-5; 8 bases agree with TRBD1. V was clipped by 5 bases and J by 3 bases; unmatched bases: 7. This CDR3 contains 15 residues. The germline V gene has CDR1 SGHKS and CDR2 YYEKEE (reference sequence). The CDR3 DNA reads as TGTGCCAGCAGACCGACAGGGGAACTCAATCAGCCCCAGCATTTT. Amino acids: CASRPTGELNQPQHF.

Written as DNA, the CDR3 is TGTGCCAGCACAGCCCGGACAGGATTTGAGTATTTT. Its translation is CASTARTGFEYF. This chain connects TRBV28 to TRBJ2-3; the match to TRBD1 covers 7 bases. The ends lost 7 bases at V and 13 bases at J; junction bases unmatched: 11. The V gene's germline CDR1 is MDHEN and CDR2 SYDVKM. The CDR3 extends over 12 amino acids.

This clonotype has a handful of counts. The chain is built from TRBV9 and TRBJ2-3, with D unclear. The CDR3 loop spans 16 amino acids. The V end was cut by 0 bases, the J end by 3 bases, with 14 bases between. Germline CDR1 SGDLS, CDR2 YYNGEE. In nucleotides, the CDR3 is TGTGCCAGCAGCGTAGGTGGTAGTCTTAAGACAGATACGCAGTATTTT. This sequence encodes CASSVGGSLKTDTQYF. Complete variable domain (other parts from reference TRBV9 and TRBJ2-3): DSGVTQTPKHLITATGQRVTLRCSPRSGDLSVYWYQQSLDQGLQFLIQYYNGEERAKGNILERFSAQQFPDLHSELNLSSLELGDSALYFCASSVGGSLKTDTQYFGPGTRLTVL.

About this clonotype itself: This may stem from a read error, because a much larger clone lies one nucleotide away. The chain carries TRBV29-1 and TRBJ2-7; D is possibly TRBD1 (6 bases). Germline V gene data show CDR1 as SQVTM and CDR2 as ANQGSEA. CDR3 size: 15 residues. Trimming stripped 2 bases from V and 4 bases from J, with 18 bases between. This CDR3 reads CSVENPAGVAYEQYF. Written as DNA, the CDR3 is TGCAGCGTTGAAAATCCGGCAGGGGTGGCATACGAGCAGTACTTC.

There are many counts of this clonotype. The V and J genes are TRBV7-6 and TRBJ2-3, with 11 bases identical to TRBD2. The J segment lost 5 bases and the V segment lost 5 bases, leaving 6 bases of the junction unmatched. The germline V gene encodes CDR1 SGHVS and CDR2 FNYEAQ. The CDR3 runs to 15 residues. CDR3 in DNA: TGTGCCAGCAGCCAACTAGCGGGGGAGGAAGATACGCAGTATTTT. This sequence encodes CASSQLAGEEDTQYF.

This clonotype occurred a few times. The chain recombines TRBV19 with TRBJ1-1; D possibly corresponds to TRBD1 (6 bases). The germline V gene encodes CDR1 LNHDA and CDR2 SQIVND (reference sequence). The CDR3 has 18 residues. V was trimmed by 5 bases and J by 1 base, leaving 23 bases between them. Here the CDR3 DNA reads TGTGCCAGTAGTGGCCCCGACTCCGTGACAGGACAGAACACTGAAGCTTTCTTT. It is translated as CASSGPDSVTGQNTEAFF.

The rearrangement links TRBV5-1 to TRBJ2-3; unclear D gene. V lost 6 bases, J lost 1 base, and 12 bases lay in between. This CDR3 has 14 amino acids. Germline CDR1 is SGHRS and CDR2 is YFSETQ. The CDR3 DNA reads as TGCGCCAGCACCGAGGAGCAGGGCACAGATACGCAGTATTTT. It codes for CASTEEQGTDTQYF.

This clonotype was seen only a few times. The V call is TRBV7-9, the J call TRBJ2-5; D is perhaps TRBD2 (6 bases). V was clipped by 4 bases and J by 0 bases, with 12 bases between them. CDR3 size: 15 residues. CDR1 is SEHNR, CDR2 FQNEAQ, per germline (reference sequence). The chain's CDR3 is CASSWDFRNQETQYF. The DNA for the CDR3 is TGTGCCAGCAGCTGGGACTTCCGGAACCAAGAGACCCAGTACTTC.

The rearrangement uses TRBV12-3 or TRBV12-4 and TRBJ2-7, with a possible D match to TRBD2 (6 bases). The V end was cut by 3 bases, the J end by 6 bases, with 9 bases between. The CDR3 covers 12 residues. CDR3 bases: TGTGCCAGCAGTTTCGGGACTGCCGAGCAGTACTTC. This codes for CASSFGTAEQYF.

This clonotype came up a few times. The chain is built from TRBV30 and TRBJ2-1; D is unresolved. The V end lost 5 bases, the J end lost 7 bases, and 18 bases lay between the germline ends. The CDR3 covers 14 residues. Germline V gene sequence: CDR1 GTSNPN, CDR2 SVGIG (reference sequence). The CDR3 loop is CAWAVPVWPNEQFF. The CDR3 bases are TGTGCCTGGGCCGTCCCGGTTTGGCCAAATGAGCAGTTCTTC.

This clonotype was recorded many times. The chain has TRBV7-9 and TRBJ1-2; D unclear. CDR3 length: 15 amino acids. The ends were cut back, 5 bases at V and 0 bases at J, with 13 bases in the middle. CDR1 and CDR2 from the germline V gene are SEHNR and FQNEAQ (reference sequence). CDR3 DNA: TGTGCCAGCAGCCCATGGCAGCAATCTAACTATGGCTACACCTTC. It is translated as CASSPWQQSNYGYTF.

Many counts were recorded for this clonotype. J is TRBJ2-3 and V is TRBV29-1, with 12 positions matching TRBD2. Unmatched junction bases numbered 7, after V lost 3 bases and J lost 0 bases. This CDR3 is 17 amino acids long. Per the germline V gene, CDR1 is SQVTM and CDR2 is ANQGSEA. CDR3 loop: CSVDLAGGPGSTDTQYF. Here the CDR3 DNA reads TGCAGCGTTGATCTAGCGGGAGGGCCTGGGAGCACAGATACGCAGTATTTT.

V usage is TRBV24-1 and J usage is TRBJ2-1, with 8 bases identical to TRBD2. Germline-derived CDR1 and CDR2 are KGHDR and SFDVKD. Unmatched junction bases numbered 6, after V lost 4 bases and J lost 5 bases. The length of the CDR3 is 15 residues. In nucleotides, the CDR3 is TGTGCCACCAGTGACGAAAGACTAGCGAACAATGAGCAGTTCTTC. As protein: CATSDERLANNEQFF.

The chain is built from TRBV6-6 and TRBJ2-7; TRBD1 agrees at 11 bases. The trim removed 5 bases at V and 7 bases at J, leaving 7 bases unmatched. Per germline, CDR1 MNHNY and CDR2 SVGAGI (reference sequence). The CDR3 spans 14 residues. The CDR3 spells CASSGDRGAGEQYF. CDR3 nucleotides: TGTGCCAGCAGTGGGGACAGGGGGGCAGGTGAGCAGTACTTC.

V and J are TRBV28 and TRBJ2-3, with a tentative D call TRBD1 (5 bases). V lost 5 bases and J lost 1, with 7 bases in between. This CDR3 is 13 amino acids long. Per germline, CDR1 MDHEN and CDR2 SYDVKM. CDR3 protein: CASSEGGTDTQYF. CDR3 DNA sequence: TGTGCCAGCAGTGAAGGGGGCACAGATACGCAGTATTTT.

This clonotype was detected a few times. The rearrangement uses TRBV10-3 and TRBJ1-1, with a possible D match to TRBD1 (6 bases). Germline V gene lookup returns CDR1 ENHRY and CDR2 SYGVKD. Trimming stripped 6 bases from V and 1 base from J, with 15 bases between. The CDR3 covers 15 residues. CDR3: CAISPVGQSNTEAFF. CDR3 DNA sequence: TGTGCCATCAGCCCGGTGGGACAATCGAACACTGAAGCTTTCTTT.

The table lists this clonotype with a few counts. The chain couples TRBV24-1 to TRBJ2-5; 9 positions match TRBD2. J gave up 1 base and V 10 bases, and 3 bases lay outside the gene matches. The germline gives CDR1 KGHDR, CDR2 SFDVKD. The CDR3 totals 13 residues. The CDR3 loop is CATQLAGQETQYF. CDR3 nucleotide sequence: TGTGCCACTCAACTAGCGGGCCAAGAGACCCAGTACTTC.

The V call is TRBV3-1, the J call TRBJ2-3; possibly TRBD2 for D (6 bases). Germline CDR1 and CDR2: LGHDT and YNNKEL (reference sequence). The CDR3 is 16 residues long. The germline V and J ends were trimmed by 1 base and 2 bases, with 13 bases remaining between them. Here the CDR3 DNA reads TGTGCCAGCAGCCAAGCAGGCGGCGGGATCACAGATACGCAGTATTTT. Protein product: CASSQAGGGITDTQYF.

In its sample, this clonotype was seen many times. The CDR3 protein is CASSELGFDREETQYF. CDR3 DNA: TGTGCCAGCAGTGAGCTAGGATTTGACCGAGAAGAGACCCAGTACTTC. The chain has TRBV25-1 and TRBJ2-5; D gene unclear. The CDR3 covers 16 residues. Deletions cut 3 bases from V and 3 bases from J, with 17 bases between. Per the germline V gene, CDR1 is MGHDK and CDR2 is SYGVNS.